The T cell receptor (beta chain) described here comes from a study of T cell responses to AZD1222 COVID-19 vaccine. Measured with immunoSEQ multiplex PCR; TCRdb has only the in-frame clones, and not every one. This table holds fewer than 150,000 clones, 88% found once. CDR3 length equals 14 residues. Germline CDR1 DFQATT, CDR2 SNEGSKA (reference sequence). V shed 3 bases and J shed 7 bases, with 18 bases lying between them. The specimen comprised peripheral blood, sampled on day 0 of AZD1222 vaccination. This receptor was identified in an adult in good health. The V gene is TRBV20-1, the J gene TRBJ1-2; D remains unclear. The CDR3 DNA reads as TGCAGTGCTAGTAGAATAGAGGGTATTGGTGGCTACACCTTC. It is translated as CSASRIEGIGGYTF.